One sample yielded the 7 T cell receptor beta chains listed below, sequenced in a study of OX40 agonist ivuxolimab in advanced cancers. Assay used: immunoSEQ multiplex PCR; TCRdb lists only in-frame clones, some missing. The top ten clones hold more than 1% of a sample with under 150,000 clones, approximately 94% of them seen once. Sample: CD4+ or CD8+ T cells sorted from blood, taken in a trial of the OX40 agonist ivuxolimab. These receptors all come from an adult with an advanced solid tumor such as melanoma, head and neck, liver or kidney cancer.

This rearrangement joins TRBV7-2 to TRBJ2-7; D is ambiguous. Trimming left V 5 bases short and J 2 bases short, with 13 bases between. This CDR3 is 14 amino acids long. Looked up from germline, CDR1 is SGHTA and CDR2 is FQGNSA. CDR3 in amino acids: CASSPGWATYEQYF. The CDR3 nucleotides read TGTGCCAGCAGCCCCGGATGGGCAACCTACGAGCAGTACTTC.

V usage is TRBV27 and J usage is TRBJ1-1; D gene uncertain. V gave up 7 bases and J gave up 5 bases, with 20 bases separating them. The germline gives CDR1 MNHEY, CDR2 SMNVEV (reference sequence). CDR3 size: 15 residues. In DNA, the CDR3 is TGTGCCAGCACTTCCAGTTCGTGGGGAGGAACTGAAGCTTTCTTT. This translates into CASTSSSWGGTEAFF.

The V gene is TRBV2, the J gene TRBJ1-5, with 7 positions matching TRBD1. V lost 0 bases to trimming and J lost 0 bases; unmatched junction nucleotides: 8. Germline CDR1 is SNHLY and CDR2 is FYNNEI. The CDR3 runs 18 residues. In DNA form, the CDR3 reads TGTGCCAGCAGTGAAGCGGCGGGACAGTTCTTTAGCAATCAGCCCCAGCATTTT. It translates to CASSEAAGQFFSNQPQHF.

A single count supports this clone. This chain links TRBV6-5 with TRBJ2-7; 11 bases map to TRBD1. CDR3 size: 15 residues. J lost 2 bases, V lost 4 bases, and 4 bases had no gene match. Germline V lookup: CDR1 MNHEY, CDR2 SVGAGI. The CDR3 sequence is CASSFRDRGTYEQYF. As DNA, the CDR3 is TGTGCCAGCAGTTTCCGGGACAGGGGGACCTACGAGCAGTACTTC.

The gene calls are TRBV18 and TRBJ2-5; D perhaps matches TRBD2 (5 bases). Germline V CDR1 and CDR2: KGHSH, LQKENI. The CDR3 length is 13 residues. The V end was cut by 2 bases, the J end by 5 bases, with 9 bases between. CDR3 region: CASSPAGSETQYF. DNA for the CDR3: TGTGCCAGCTCACCAGCGGGCTCGGAGACCCAGTACTTC. The whole variable domain, remainder taken from reference TRBV18 and TRBJ2-5, is NAGVMQNPRHLVRRRGQEARLRCSPMKGHSHVYWYRQLPEEGLKFMVYLQKENIIDESGMPKERFSAEFPKEGPSILRIQQVVRGDSAAYFCASSPAGSETQYFGPGTRLLVL.

This chain connects TRBV19 to TRBJ1-4; 9 bases line up with TRBD1. The V segment lost 6 bases and the J segment 5 bases; nucleotides outside the gene matches: 4. This CDR3 comprises 14 residues. The germline V gene encodes CDR1 LNHDA and CDR2 SQIVND (reference sequence). The CDR3 is CASRRTGANEKLFF. CDR3 in DNA: TGTGCCAGTAGACGGACAGGGGCGAATGAAAAACTGTTTTTT.

V and J are TRBV20-1 and TRBJ2-5, with D unresolved. Germline CDR1 DFQATT, CDR2 SNEGSKA (reference sequence). The CDR3 runs to 11 residues. The ends were cut back, 5 bases at V and 3 bases at J, with 7 bases in the middle. Here the CDR3 DNA reads TGCAGTGCTTCGAGAGAAGAGACCCAGTACTTC. This translates into CSASREETQYF.